One T cell receptor (beta chain) is described in this entry. Its target is unknown. The CDR3 contains 16 residues. V shed 1 base, J shed 5 bases, and the junction held 10 bases outside the gene matches. In germline, CDR1 is KGHSH, CDR2 LQKENI. The data originate from a study of siplizumab effects on memory and regulatory T cells. Findings of the study overall: Many proliferating CD4+ or CD8+ clones remained unclassified. Roughly 75-96% of them could not be assigned either a naive or a memory phenotype. Mappable CD4+ clones that were alloreactive averaged around 70% Treg-derived with siplizumab versus approximately 25% in controls. Most alloreactive clones went unmapped to unstimulated subsets; only a minor fraction mapped. It seemed that naive T cells were more diverse than memory cells and were major contributors to the alloresponse.

Some clones are missing from TCRdb's copy, which holds only in-frame ones; the method was immunoSEQ multiplex PCR. The profile covers fewer than 120,000 clones, with roughly 92% appearing a single time and 1% to 1.5% taken by the ten largest. The TCR was taken from a human donor in good health. The chain employs TRBV18 and TRBJ2-5; 7 positions agree with TRBD1. Sequenced sample: CD4+ T cells sorted from blood. The CDR3 nucleotides are TGTGCCAGCTCACCACGGTCAGGGGGTCGGACGGAGACCCAGTACTTC. This translates into CASSPRSGGRTETQYF.